The rows below give T cell receptor beta chains drawn from one sample of a study of blood T cell repertoires in COVID-19. Profiling relied on immunoSEQ multiplex PCR, and the TCRdb table lists in-frame clones only, not all of them. In the table there are around 310,000 clones, approximately 89% of which are singletons. The sequencing sample was made of PBMCs or T cells enriched from blood (not recorded which). These receptors all come from a man younger than 45 who had recovered from COVID-19. Both conserved end residues are part of each CDR3. The order of the fields is V gene, J gene, CDR3 protein.

V gene: TRBV14; J gene: TRBJ1-6; CDR3 protein: CASSQAGTANSPLHF
V gene: TRBV10-1; J gene: TRBJ1-3; CDR3 protein: CASSEKTRVSWGNTIYF
V gene: TRBV5-1; J gene: TRBJ1-6; CDR3 protein: CASSLAAQGAHSPLHF
V gene: TRBV19; J gene: TRBJ2-7; CDR3 protein: CASKAGTGGEQYF
V gene: TRBV19; J gene: TRBJ1-2; CDR3 protein: CASSPGQGLNGYTF
V gene: TRBV5-4; J gene: TRBJ1-4; CDR3 protein: CASSFETSRANEKLFF
V gene: TRBV3-1/TRBV3-2; J gene: TRBJ1-2; CDR3 protein: CASARRGQELYGYTF
V gene: TRBV2; J gene: TRBJ2-5; CDR3 protein: CASAPGLAGRETQYF
V gene: TRBV19; J gene: TRBJ2-1; CDR3 protein: CASTHLGGGYNEQFF
V gene: TRBV5-1; J gene: TRBJ2-7; CDR3 protein: CASSTGQTYEQYF
V gene: TRBV6-5; J gene: TRBJ1-2; CDR3 protein: CASSYPGTGWYGYTF
V gene: TRBV19; J gene: TRBJ2-2; CDR3 protein: CASIGTGNTGELFF
V gene: TRBV2; J gene: TRBJ1-6; CDR3 protein: CASIPSGHSNSPLHF
V gene: TRBV5-4; J gene: TRBJ2-7; CDR3 protein: CASSRKGQAYEQYF
V gene: TRBV28; J gene: TRBJ2-5; CDR3 protein: CASSGQGRETQYF
V gene: TRBV5-1; J gene: TRBJ1-2; CDR3 protein: CASSLGEEGYGYTF
V gene: TRBV5-4; J gene: TRBJ2-7; CDR3 protein: CASSFMGQGASYEQYF
V gene: TRBV29-1; J gene: TRBJ2-7; CDR3 protein: CSVERDRGYEQYF
V gene: TRBV11-2; J gene: TRBJ2-7; CDR3 protein: CASSLDLAGVEQYF
V gene: TRBV5-1; J gene: TRBJ2-7; CDR3 protein: CASSLAVGVEQYF
V gene: TRBV11-2; J gene: TRBJ1-1; CDR3 protein: CASSLGQGSTEAFF
V gene: TRBV27; J gene: TRBJ1-3; CDR3 protein: CASGLRGSGNTIYF
V gene: TRBV6-5; J gene: TRBJ1-5; CDR3 protein: CATRRAGQPQHF
V gene: TRBV9; J gene: TRBJ2-7; CDR3 protein: CASSVAERGSSYEQYF
V gene: TRBV9; J gene: TRBJ2-3; CDR3 protein: CASGGDTDTQYF
V gene: TRBV5-4; J gene: TRBJ2-2; CDR3 protein: CASSSWAGELFF
V gene: TRBV2; J gene: TRBJ2-7; CDR3 protein: CASRQDRAEQYF
V gene: TRBV2; J gene: TRBJ1-2; CDR3 protein: CASRRTGRGYTF